This T cell receptor beta chain came from a study of cytomegalovirus exposure and HLA in healthy donors. PCR was performed using 60 Vbeta and 13 Jbeta primers. TCRdb keeps only in-frame clones here, not all; method: immunoSEQ multiplex PCR. The sample contains 52,000 or so clones, about 80% of which appear only once. This CDR3 spans 17 amino acids. V shed 0 bases and J shed 7 bases, with 22 bases lying between them. Looked up from germline, CDR1 is SGHDN and CDR2 is FVKESK. Overall study findings and caveats: In a later analysis, specific HLA alleles were associated with 15,000 to 20,000 TCR beta sequences at a 0.05 false discovery rate. Sequencing depth roughly uniform across donors was assumed in presence/absence analyses.

About this clone itself: Its cognate antigen is unknown.

This receptor was taken from a female donor in good health and CMV-seronegative. V and J are TRBV14 and TRBJ2-7, with D possibly matching TRBD1 (5 bases). The sequencing sample was made of PBMCs. The CDR3 sequence is CASSQDYGLLPGQEQYF. CDR3 bases: TGTGCCAGCAGCCAAGATTACGGTTTATTGCCAGGACAAGAGCAGTACTTC.